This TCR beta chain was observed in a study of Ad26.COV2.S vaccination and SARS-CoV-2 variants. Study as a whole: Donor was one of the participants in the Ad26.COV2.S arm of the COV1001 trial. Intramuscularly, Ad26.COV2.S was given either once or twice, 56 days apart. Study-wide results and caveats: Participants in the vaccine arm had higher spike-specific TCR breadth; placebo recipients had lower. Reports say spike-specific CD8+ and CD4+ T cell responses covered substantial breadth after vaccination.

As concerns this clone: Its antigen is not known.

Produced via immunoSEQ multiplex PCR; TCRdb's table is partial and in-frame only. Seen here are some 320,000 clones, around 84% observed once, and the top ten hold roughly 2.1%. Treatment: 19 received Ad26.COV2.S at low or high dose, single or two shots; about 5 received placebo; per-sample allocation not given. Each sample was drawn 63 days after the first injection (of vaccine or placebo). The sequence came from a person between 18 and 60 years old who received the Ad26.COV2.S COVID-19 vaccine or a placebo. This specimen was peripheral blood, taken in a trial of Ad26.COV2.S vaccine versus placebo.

CDR3 region: CASSATGVTGNTIYF. The CDR3 bases are TGTGCCAGCAGTGCGACAGGGGTAACTGGAAACACCATATATTTT. The rearrangement joins TRBV6-2 or TRBV6-3 to TRBJ1-3, with 8 bases aligning to TRBD1. The CDR3 is 15 residues long. From germline, CDR1 is MNHEY and CDR2 SVGEGT. Germline trimming cut 5 bases from V and 2 bases from J; bases unmatched to any gene: 5.